Listed below are T cell receptor beta chains from one sample, sequenced in a study of Graves' ophthalmopathy and Graves' hyperthyroidism. TCRdb re-called the multiplex PCR reads through MiXCR, storing one row per CDR3 protein. The sample contains about 400,000 distinct CDR3 sequences, roughly 15% of which appear only once. Source material: peripheral blood. The source is a woman aged 18 to 35 with stable Graves' hyperthyroidism. Each CDR3 is given with its conserved first and last residue. The D gene is left open where the match is weak. Clone size is shown for a subset of rows, as once, few, many or a class of expanded clone.

D | J | V | size | CDR3 | DNA
. | TRBJ1-6 | TRBV10-2 | . | CASSDPRQSGLNSPLHF | TGCGCCAGCAGTGACCCCAGACAATCGGGCCTTAATTCACCCCTCCACTTT
. | TRBJ1-6 | TRBV19 | many | CASSMPRTSGSPLHF | TGTGCCAGTAGTATGCCCCGGACCAGCGGTTCACCCCTCCACTTT
. | TRBJ2-4 | TRBV5-1 | many | CASSLASHNIQYF | TGCGCCAGCAGCTTGGCCTCCCACAACATTCAGTACTTC
TRBD1 | TRBJ2-7 | TRBV12-3/TRBV12-4 | . | CASSTTGGSEQYF | TGTGCCAGCAGTACTACAGGGGGCAGCGAGCAGTACTTC
. | TRBJ1-1 | TRBV12-3/TRBV12-4 | many | CASSLGHQNTEAFF | TGTGCCAGCAGTTTAGGTCACCAAAACACTGAAGCTTTCTTT
. | TRBJ1-1 | TRBV19 | many | CASSMPGITTGAFF | TGTGCCAGTAGTATGCCCGGGATTACCACTGGAGCTTTCTTT
TRBD1 | TRBJ1-5 | TRBV19 | many | CASTKGQGASQPQHF | TGTGCCAGTACCAAGGGACAGGGGGCCAGTCAGCCCCAGCATTTT
. | TRBJ2-7 | TRBV19 | many | CASSGWVGHEQYF | TGTGCCAGTAGTGGTTGGGTGGGCCACGAGCAGTACTTC
. | TRBJ2-7 | TRBV6-2/TRBV6-3 | many | CASSFDGLYEQYF | TGTGCCAGCAGTTTCGACGGTCTCTACGAGCAGTACTTC
. | TRBJ1-2 | TRBV6-2/TRBV6-3 | . | CASSDRYSYGYTF | TGTGCCAGCAGCGACCGATACTCCTATGGCTACACCTTC
. | TRBJ2-5 | TRBV29-1 | many | CSVEEIEETQYF | TGCAGCGTTGAAGAGATCGAAGAGACCCAGTACTTC
. | TRBJ2-2 | TRBV29-1 | . | CSAARGLTGELFF | TGCAGCGCGGCCCGGGGGCTCACCGGGGAGCTGTTTTTT
TRBD1 | TRBJ1-2 | TRBV3-1 | few | CASSQDRTGVPGYTF | TGTGCCAGCAGCCAAGATAGGACAGGGGTTCCCGGCTACACCTTC
. | TRBJ1-2 | TRBV7-8 | . | CASSLERYPGDGYTF | TGTGCCAGCAGCTTAGAGAGGTACCCGGGCGATGGCTACACCTTC
TRBD1 | TRBJ2-7 | TRBV6-2/TRBV6-3 | many | CASRGQGAKPEYF | TGTGCCAGCAGGGGACAGGGGGCGAAGCCAGAGTACTTC
. | TRBJ2-7 | TRBV12-3/TRBV12-4 | many | CASKGREDEQYF | TGTGCCAGCAAGGGCAGGGAGGACGAGCAGTACTTC
TRBD2 | TRBJ2-7 | TRBV20-1 | many | CSAPLVSGDAYEQYF | TGCAGTGCTCCCCTGGTGAGCGGGGACGCCTACGAGCAGTACTTC
. | TRBJ2-5 | TRBV10-3 | many | CAISEVTGRWETQYF | TGTGCCATCAGTGAGGTCACAGGGCGCTGGGAGACCCAGTACTTC
. | TRBJ2-7 | TRBV18 | few | CASSPLQGEQYF | TGTGCCAGCTCACCGTTACAGGGCGAGCAGTACTTC
. | TRBJ2-2 | TRBV24-1 | many | CATSDSWETGELFF | TGTGCCACCAGTGATTCATGGGAGACCGGGGAGCTGTTTTTT
. | TRBJ1-1 | TRBV2 | many | CATSNADTEAFF | TGTGCCACCTCAAACGCGGACACTGAAGCTTTCTTT
TRBD1 | TRBJ2-7 | TRBV18 | . | CASSPPGTGYHEQYF | TGTGCCAGCTCACCACCCGGGACAGGGTATCACGAACAGTACTTC
. | TRBJ2-5 | TRBV7-8 | many | CASSFVPDEQTPKETQYF | TGTGCCAGCAGCTTCGTACCGGATGAGCAGACACCAAAAGAGACCCAGTACTTC
. | TRBJ1-1 | TRBV11-1 | . | CASSLDWGDLMNTEAFF | TGTGCCAGCAGCTTAGACTGGGGGGATCTAATGAACACTGAAGCTTTCTTT
. | TRBJ2-7 | TRBV24-1 | many | CATSDGQTYEQYF | TGTGCCACCAGTGATGGACAGACCTACGAGCAGTACTTC
TRBD1 | TRBJ1-5 | TRBV6-9 | . | CASRELDRGGQPQHF | TGTGCCAGCAGAGAATTAGACAGGGGAGGTCAGCCCCAGCATTTT
. | TRBJ1-2 | TRBV7-9 | many | CASSSRTVNYGYTF | TGTGCCAGCAGCTCTAGGACGGTTAACTATGGCTACACCTTC
TRBD1 | TRBJ2-5 | TRBV29-1 | many | CSVAGTVWETQYF | TGCAGCGTTGCGGGGACAGTATGGGAGACCCAGTACTTC
. | TRBJ1-2 | TRBV5-1 | few | CASSLVGGNYGYTF | TGCGCCAGCAGCTTGGTGGGCGGAAACTATGGCTACACCTTC
. | TRBJ2-2 | TRBV11-1 | many | CASSLFSEATGELFF | TGTGCCAGCAGCTTATTCTCCGAGGCCACCGGGGAGCTGTTTTTT
TRBD1 | TRBJ1-2 | TRBV2 | many | CASSVLGTGAYGYTF | TGTGCCAGCAGTGTCCTCGGGACAGGGGCCTATGGCTACACCTTC
. | TRBJ1-1 | TRBV13 | many | CATTLRQAWTEAFF | TGTGCCACTACCCTCCGACAGGCATGGACTGAAGCTTTCTTT
TRBD1 | TRBJ1-2 | TRBV5-8 | . | CASSFPKTGVYGYTF | TGTGCCAGCAGCTTCCCAAAGACAGGGGTCTATGGCTACACCTTC
. | TRBJ1-1 | TRBV5-1 | once | CASSLEQVNAEAFF | TGCGCCAGCAGCTTGGAACAGGTGAACGCTGAAGCTTTCTTT
. | TRBJ2-4 | TRBV3-1 | many | CASSNPTDLKNIQYF | TGTGCCAGCAGCAACCCTACAGACTTGAAAAACATTCAGTACTTC